The TCR beta chain under discussion was sequenced for a study of Ad26.COV2.S vaccination and SARS-CoV-2 variants. Study-wide context: Once or twice, 56 days apart, Ad26.COV2.S was delivered intramuscularly.

Note on this clone: As yet, its antigen is unknown.

The treatment: some 20 received Ad26.COV2.S at low or high dose, single or two shots; roughly five received placebo; per-sample allocation not given. All samples were drawn on day 63, counting from the first vaccine or placebo injection. An Ad26 vector was used to express Wuhan-strain SARS-CoV-2 spike as the vaccine. TCRdb keeps only in-frame clones here, not all; method: immunoSEQ multiplex PCR. The table has around 400,000 clones, 89% seen once. The CDR3 is 13 amino acids. Deletions cut 6 bases from V and 8 bases from J, with 14 bases between. The V gene's germline CDR1 is SGHTA and CDR2 FQGNSA. General observations from the study: Assessments of TCR breadth and depth may have underestimated the total T cell responses. Placebo recipients trailed vaccine recipients in spike-specific TCR breadth.

The clonotype comes from a person aged 18-65 years who received the Ad26.COV2.S COVID-19 vaccine or a placebo. The chain combines TRBV7-2 with TRBJ2-1; no clear D. The specimen comprised peripheral blood, sampled in a trial of Ad26.COV2.S vaccine versus placebo. The DNA of the CDR3 is TGTGCCAGCAGTCCCGGACCAAGGGATGAGCAGTTCTTC. Its protein product is CASSPGPRDEQFF.